This T cell receptor beta chain derives from a study of blood T cell repertoires in COVID-19. Study-wide background: T cells, B-cell-depleted T cells, or PBMCs provided the cDNA or gDNA that served as material.

TCRdb's table, derived via immunoSEQ multiplex PCR, lists solely in-frame clones and lacks some. The sample carries about 68,000 clones, 85% recorded once. V gave up 8 bases and J gave up 5 bases, with 12 bases separating them. The CDR3 length is 13 residues. CDR1 is WNHNN, CDR2 SYGVQD, per germline (reference sequence). The sequenced sample was peripheral blood. The rearrangement uses TRBV10-1 and TRBJ1-4; the D is unclear. This TCR was recovered from a man aged 45-60 years with acute or convalescent COVID-19. CDR3 sequence reads: CASPTRPNEKLFF. The CDR3 nucleotides read TGCGCCAGCCCTACGCGGCCCAATGAAAAACTGTTTTTT.